Below, 24 T cell receptor beta chains from the same sample are listed, as sequenced in a study of graft-versus-host responses after intestinal transplantation. Using immunoSEQ multiplex PCR, the repertoire was profiled, and TCRdb retains in-frame clones only, with some absent. The table shows 80,000 to 100,000 clones, with approximately 88% occurring only once. Which antigens these TCRs recognize remains unknown. Sequenced here: unstimulated CD4+ T cells sorted from spleen or lymph node cells, sampled before intestinal transplant. Receptor source: a human donor who received an intestinal transplant.

This sequence joins TRBV5-1 and TRBJ2-4; D is perhaps TRBD1 (5 bases). Germline loops: CDR1 SGHRS, CDR2 YFSETQ. V lost 5 bases and J 3 bases, leaving 12 bases between the germline ends. CDR3 length equals 14 residues. The CDR3 loop is CASSAQVDKNIQYF. The CDR3 region has the DNA TGCGCCAGCAGTGCACAGGTAGACAAAAACATTCAGTACTTC.

The chain joins TRBV27 to TRBJ2-7; TRBD1 aligns across 7 bases. Looked up from germline, CDR1 is MNHEY and CDR2 is SMNVEV (reference sequence). The CDR3 spans 16 residues. J gave up 1 base and V 5 bases, and 11 bases lay outside the gene matches. Here the CDR3 DNA reads TGTGCCAGCAGTCCAGAGGGGGCCAGACTTTCCTACGAGCAGTACTTC. Its protein is CASSPEGARLSYEQYF.

The rearrangement joins TRBV18 to TRBJ2-5, with TRBD1 identical over 7 bases. CDR1 and CDR2 from the germline V gene are KGHSH and LQKENI. The CDR3 totals 15 residues. V was pared by 0 bases and J by 5 bases, with 6 bases of the junction left unmatched. CDR3 sequence reads: CASSPPGQPRETQYF. The CDR3 DNA reads TGTGCCAGCTCACCACCGGGACAGCCCCGGGAGACCCAGTACTTC.

This chain links TRBV5-6 with TRBJ2-1; the D is unclear. The germline V and J ends were trimmed by 3 bases and 9 bases, with 7 bases remaining between them. Germline values: CDR1 SGHDT, CDR2 YYEEEE. The CDR3 is made up of 11 amino acids. As DNA, the CDR3 is TGTGCCAGCAGCTCTTCCCTTGAGCAGTTCTTC. It codes for CASSSSLEQFF.

The chain couples TRBV12-2 to TRBJ2-1; no DNA check was done on the table's D call, TRBD2. TRBV12-2 is listed as a pseudogene. This CDR3 is built from 15 residues. The CDR3 loop reads CASRSRTGLADEQFF. CDR3 coding DNA: TGTGCAAGTCGCTCCCGTACGGGACTAGCGGATGAGCAGTTCTTC.

This clone appeared a single time. The gene calls are TRBV2 and TRBJ2-1, with TRBD2 matching over 8 bases. V shed 1 base, J shed 16 bases, and the junction held 12 bases outside the gene matches. Germline lookup yields CDR1 SNHLY and CDR2 FYNNEI. The CDR3 is made up of 14 amino acids. CDR3 bases: TGTGCCAGCAGTGAAGATCTAGCGGGCCCGTTAGTTTTCTTC. This sequence encodes CASSEDLAGPLVFF.

The chain carries TRBV28 and TRBJ1-1; 12 bases map to TRBD1. Germline CDR1 is MDHEN and CDR2 is SYDVKM. V was pared by 6 bases and J by 0 bases, with 14 bases of the junction left unmatched. The CDR3 has 19 amino acids. CDR3 sequence: CASRPGTGGAGTMNTEAFF. CDR3 sequence (DNA): TGTGCCAGCAGGCCCGGGACAGGGGGCGCGGGGACGATGAACACTGAAGCTTTCTTT.

The chain is built from TRBV18 and TRBJ2-7, with D possibly TRBD2 on 5 matching bases. This CDR3 has 15 amino acids. Germline values: CDR1 KGHSH, CDR2 LQKENI. V was shortened by 1 base and J by 4 bases, with 14 bases between the two germline ends. DNA for the CDR3: TGTGCCAGCTCACCACTGGACTCCGGTAGTTACGAGCAGTACTTC. Its protein is CASSPLDSGSYEQYF.

J is TRBJ2-7 and V is TRBV30; TRBD1 matches 8 bases. The V gene end was trimmed by 3 bases and the J gene end by 0 bases; junction bases not matched to a gene: 7. The CDR3 runs to 15 residues. Germline V gene sequence: CDR1 GTSNPN, CDR2 SVGIG (reference sequence). The CDR3 nucleotides read TGTGCCTGGAGAGCCGGGACAGGAGGCTCCTACGAGCAGTACTTC. Its translation is CAWRAGTGGSYEQYF.

The chain is built from TRBV5-1 and TRBJ2-2; TRBD2 might be the D (6 bases). The CDR3 is made up of 15 amino acids. Germline V CDR1 and CDR2: SGHRS, YFSETQ. V was trimmed by 4 bases and J by 5 bases, leaving 15 bases between them. For the CDR3, the DNA is TGCGCCAGCAGCCCGACTAGGATTGGGACCGGGGAGCTGTTTTTT. Residues: CASSPTRIGTGELFF.

This chain links TRBV5-6 with TRBJ1-1, with 7 bases lining up with TRBD1. CDR1 SGHDT and CDR2 YYEEEE come from the germline V gene. This CDR3 has 15 amino acids. Trimming took 4 bases from V and 1 from J; bases not matched to a gene: 7. Written as DNA, the CDR3 is TGTGCCAGCAGCCCCTTGACAGGGCCGAACACTGAAGCTTTCTTT. Its translation is CASSPLTGPNTEAFF.

The chain has TRBV7-9 and TRBJ2-7; 7 bases map to TRBD1. Trimming removed 6 bases from V and 2 bases from J; junction bases left unmatched: 7. The CDR3 has 14 amino acids. From germline, CDR1 is SEHNR and CDR2 FQNEAQ (reference sequence). CDR3 amino acids: CASRRDSAPYEQYF. The CDR3 nucleotides are TGTGCCAGCAGAAGGGACAGCGCTCCCTACGAGCAGTACTTC.

This rearrangement joins TRBV28 to TRBJ1-3, with 7 bases that match TRBD1. This CDR3 comprises 15 residues. J gave up 4 bases and V 7 bases, and 10 bases lay outside the gene matches. Germline loops: CDR1 MDHEN, CDR2 SYDVKM. CDR3 DNA: TGTGCCAGCATCCCCTCACAGGGGACCGGAAACACCATATATTTT. Translated, it gives CASIPSQGTGNTIYF.

This clone was detected only a few times. The J gene is TRBJ2-7, the V gene TRBV21-1; whether TRBD2, the table's D call, matches the DNA was not checked. TRBV21-1 is labeled a pseudogene. There are 11 residues in the CDR3. The chain's CDR3 is CASSPAYEQYF. The CDR3 DNA sequence: TGTGCCAGCAGCCCGGCCTACGAGCAGTACTTC.

The V call is TRBV11-2, the J call TRBJ1-1; D unresolved. With 4 bases removed from V and 4 bases from J, the gap between germline ends came to 13 bases. Per the germline V gene, CDR1 is SGHAT and CDR2 is FQNNGV. The CDR3 length is 14 residues. CDR3 DNA: TGTGCCAGCAGCTCACCCCTGACGGGCACTGAAGCTTTCTTT. Its translation is CASSSPLTGTEAFF.

The chain joins TRBV12-5 to TRBJ2-2; D perhaps matches TRBD1 (5 bases). Germline CDR1 reads LGHNT; CDR2 reads FRNRAP. The CDR3 is made up of 18 amino acids. Trimming pared 2 bases from V and 0 bases from J, leaving 16 bases between. The CDR3 sequence is CASGLTPKGVTNTGELFF. In DNA, the CDR3 is TGTGCTAGTGGTTTGACCCCCAAAGGGGTAACGAACACCGGGGAGCTGTTTTTT.

J is TRBJ2-3 and V is TRBV27; 9 bases map to TRBD2. Germline V CDR1 and CDR2: MNHEY, SMNVEV (reference sequence). V shed 6 bases, J shed 0 bases, and the junction held 10 bases outside the gene matches. The CDR3 covers 17 residues. CDR3 DNA sequence: TGTGCCAGCAGACCTGAGGGACTAGCAGTGAGCACAGATACGCAGTATTTT. This codes for CASRPEGLAVSTDTQYF.

This sequence joins TRBV7-2 and TRBJ2-1, with D unclear. Germline CDR1 reads SGHTA; CDR2 reads FQGNSA. V lost 4 bases and J lost 8, with 15 bases in between. The CDR3 is 14 residues long. CDR3 protein: CASSSGRFNDEQFF. The CDR3 DNA reads TGTGCCAGCAGCTCTGGCCGTTTTAACGATGAGCAGTTCTTC.

The chain joins TRBV10-3 to TRBJ2-7; 10 bases align to TRBD2. The CDR3 length is 13 residues. In germline, CDR1 is ENHRY, CDR2 SYGVKD. V lost 8 bases to trimming and J lost 0 bases; unmatched junction nucleotides: 1. The CDR3 bases are TGTGCCATCGCTAGCGGGGGCTCCTACGAGCAGTACTTC. Translating gives CAIASGGSYEQYF.

The chain is built from TRBV28 and TRBJ1-2, with 12 bases identical to TRBD1. Germline CDR1 reads MDHEN; CDR2 reads SYDVKM. This CDR3 spans 14 amino acids. Losses at the gene ends were 8 bases for V and 8 bases for J; bases not matched to a gene: 9. The DNA of the CDR3 is TGTGCCAGCCTAACGGGACAGGGGGCGCGGGGCTACACCTTC. This translates into CASLTGQGARGYTF.

The CDR3 DNA sequence: TGTGCCAGCAGCTTGGTAACAGGAAAGTCACCCCTCCACTTT. Translating gives CASSLVTGKSPLHF. This sequence joins TRBV5-6 and TRBJ1-6; D may be TRBD1 (5 bases). Germline loops: CDR1 SGHDT, CDR2 YYEEEE. The CDR3 covers 14 residues. Trimming removed 0 bases at V and 10 bases at J, with 11 bases between.

The chain couples TRBV10-3 to TRBJ2-7; weak D call: TRBD1 (5 bases). Per the germline V gene, CDR1 is ENHRY and CDR2 is SYGVKD. Trimming left V 5 bases short and J 0 bases short, with 11 bases between. This CDR3 has 14 amino acids. Here the CDR3 DNA reads TGTGCCATCAGTTGGACACTCAGCTCCTACGAGCAGTACTTC. It codes for CAISWTLSSYEQYF.

The chain joins TRBV4-1 to TRBJ1-2; 9 bases agree with TRBD1. V dropped 1 base and J dropped 4; count of bases not matched to a gene: 7. The CDR3 is 16 amino acids. In germline, CDR1 is MGHRA, CDR2 YSYEKL. The DNA for the CDR3 is TGCGCCAGCAGCCAAGTGCCTACAGGGGGCCTCTATGGCTACACCTTC. This codes for CASSQVPTGGLYGYTF.

The CDR3 DNA reads TGTGCCAGCAGCCGGGGCAATGAGCAGTTCTTC. The encoded protein is CASSRGNEQFF. J is TRBJ2-1 and V is TRBV6-5; maybe TRBD2 (5 bases). In germline, CDR1 is MNHEY, CDR2 SVGAGI. The CDR3 covers 11 residues. Trimming removed 6 bases at V and 6 bases at J, with 6 bases between.